The clone carrying this T cell receptor beta chain was seen repeatedly, ten times or more. Its antigen is unknown. The source of the sample is a study of response to subunit inactivated influenza vaccine. Study-level findings and limits: The authors suggested that few new T cells are recruited per seasonal influenza vaccination.

TCRdb analysed the RT-PCR reads with MiXCR anew, one entry per CDR3 protein. The table shows about 620,000 distinct CDR3 sequences, with about 12% occurring only once. The CDR3 covers 12 residues. CDR1 SQVTM and CDR2 ANQGSEA come from the germline V gene. Trimming took off 3 bases at V and 6 bases at J, with 11 bases between the two ends. The chain carries TRBV29-1 and TRBJ2-5, with D hard to call. This sequence originates from a man aged 45-65 years who received an inactivated influenza vaccine. This specimen was PBMCs from blood, taken on the day of vaccination. This CDR3 is CSVDGPLQTQYF. CDR3 bases: TGCAGCGTTGATGGGCCTCTCCAGACCCAGTACTTC.